What follows describes a single T cell receptor beta chain. The clone's antigen remains unknown. Base qualities are not recorded, but no much larger clone differs from it by a single base. The data derive from a study of blood T cell repertoires in COVID-19 (TCRdb year 2020). About the full investigation: Samples from collaborators originated in the United States, Italy and Spain and spanned both the acute and convalescent phases of COVID-19. The material from the prospective study consisted of cDNA or gDNA derived from T cells, B-cell-depleted T cells, or PBMCs. The repertoires were released in a freely available public database meant as a resource for research on the immune response to SARS-CoV-2. Nearly every sample came with metadata listing a de-identified subject ID, COVID-19 status, age in years and sex. Samples came from the ongoing ImmuneRACE study (first 160 participants) plus 1,254 subjects from 6 global collaborators. Deeply sampled blood TCRbeta repertoires from subjects exposed to, actively infected with, or recovered from COVID-19 were included in the dataset. Where HLA class I and class II types were available, the types were taken from metadata supplied by the sample provider, not from assay-based typing. The investigation overall reported the following: How much clinical and demographic metadata was included differed by source and by participant, and the metadata was provided uncurated.

Reading the germline V gene (reference sequence) gives CDR1 MNHNY and CDR2 SVGAGI. V lost 4 bases and J lost 11 bases, and the count of bases not matched to a germline gene is 4. The CDR3 spans 13 residues, from the cysteine through the phenylalanine. Kept here is only the CDR3 DNA, which spans 39 bases and is read in frame from base 1. TCRbeta CDR3 regions were amplified from genomic DNA by means of the immunoSEQ Assay, a bias-controlled multiplex PCR. Per the authors' processing: The number of nucleated cells in each sample was estimated by amplification of reference gene primers within the assay. To quantify the absolute abundance of each unique TCRbeta CDR3 rearrangement, sequence reads were collapsed and filtered. For each sample, productive Simpson clonality was calculated as the square root of Simpson's diversity index across productive rearrangements. TCRdb's version of the immuneACCESS table is confined to in-frame rearrangements and falls short of the full clone set. An unresolved V gene accounts for under half of the shortfall where checked; the remainder is of unknown origin. V, J and clone size reflect that table, while D and trimming were determined from the DNA. Here the sample has roughly 220,000 clones; 86% occur a single time. More than 8.5% of the sample lies in the top ten.

One collaborating source in Seattle enrolled patients during active infection and followed them longitudinally through the course of disease. The collaborating institutions used their own protocols to collect whole blood in K2EDTA tubes. For TCRbeta analysis, collaborators shipped samples in one of three forms: frozen whole blood, isolated PBMCs, or DNA extracted from either of those sample types. The material sequenced was peripheral blood. The receptor chain draws on TRBV6-6 and TRBJ1-6, with 8 bases matching TRBD1. This sequence was found in a woman in her 50s with COVID-19, enrolled during active disease. Read as DNA, the sequence is TGTGCCAGCAGTTCGACAGGGGCAACACCCCTCCACTTT. This gives the protein CASSSTGATPLHF.